Below, 16 T cell receptor beta chains from the same sample are listed, as sequenced in a study of memory CD4+ T cells and cytomegalovirus serostatus. The sort gate was single viable CD3+CD4+CD8-CD45RO+ cells for memory CD4+ T cells. Profiled with immunoSEQ multiplex PCR; TCRdb holds only in-frame clones, not every one. Of about 58,000 clones listed, 82% were seen once; the top ten hold 0.5%. The source material was memory CD4+ T cells from blood. These receptor sequences come from an adult in good health and CMV-seronegative. Some clones in this sample may be carry-over from other donors' samples.

The chain combines TRBV9 with TRBJ2-2, with unresolved D. V was shortened by 0 bases and J by 6 bases, with 6 bases between the two germline ends. The CDR3 consists of 13 residues. Germline V gene data show CDR1 as SGDLS and CDR2 as YYNGEE. CDR3 coding DNA: TGTGCCAGCAGCGTAGGGCAGGCCGGGGAGCTGTTTTTT. Translation gives CASSVGQAGELFF.

The chain combines TRBV20-1 with TRBJ2-7; D gene unclear. Germline V gene sequence: CDR1 DFQATT, CDR2 SNEGSKA (reference sequence). The CDR3 runs 10 residues. The V end lost 5 bases, the J end lost 4 bases, and 6 bases lay between the germline ends. CDR3 nucleotides: TGCAGTGCTGGCAGTTACGAGCAGTACTTC. Protein product: CSAGSYEQYF.

The chain employs TRBV7-2 and TRBJ2-3; no clear D. CDR1 SGHTA and CDR2 FQGNSA come from the germline V gene. V was clipped by 0 bases and J by 6 bases, with 19 bases between them. The CDR3 contains 17 residues. CDR3 in DNA: TGTGCCAGCAGCTTAGCGAGGTCCATGCAACTTAGGGATACGCAGTATTTT. Protein product: CASSLARSMQLRDTQYF. The complete variable domain, with remaining parts taken from reference TRBV7-2 and TRBJ2-3, reads GAGVSQSPSNKVTEKGKDVELRCDPISGHTALYWYRQSLGQGLEFLIYFQGNSAPDKSGLPSDRFSAERTGGSVSTLTIQRTQQEDSAVYLCASSLARSMQLRDTQYFGPGTRLTVL.

The chain couples TRBV5-4 to TRBJ1-3, with D perhaps TRBD1 (5 bases). The germline V gene encodes CDR1 SGHNT and CDR2 YYREEE (reference sequence). The CDR3 totals 16 residues. Between the trimmed V and J ends, which lost 4 bases and 1 base, there was a span of 15 bases. The DNA for the CDR3 is TGTGCCAGCAGCGCGGGACGGAGCATTTCTGGAAACACCATATATTTT. It codes for CASSAGRSISGNTIYF.

The CDR3 sequence: CSVLLGSLGYEQYF. The CDR3 region has the DNA TGCAGCGTTCTTCTGGGCTCCTTGGGATACGAGCAGTACTTC. The chain employs TRBV29-1 and TRBJ2-7, with D unresolved. The germline V and J ends were trimmed by 5 bases and 4 bases, with 18 bases remaining between them. Germline-derived CDR1 and CDR2 are SQVTM and ANQGSEA. The CDR3 is 14 residues long.

This clone was found once. The chain joins TRBV5-1 to TRBJ2-3; the D gene is possibly TRBD1 (7 bases). In germline, CDR1 is SGHRS, CDR2 YFSETQ. V was shortened by 4 bases and J by 6 bases, with 15 bases between the two germline ends. This CDR3 is built from 14 residues. CDR3 in amino acids: CASSGVQGGDTQYF. The CDR3 DNA reads as TGCGCCAGCAGCGGGGTGCAGGGGGGCGATACGCAGTATTTT. The full variable domain, in which reference TRBV5-1 and TRBJ2-3 provide the parts outside the CDR3, is KAGVTQTPRYLIKTRGQQVTLSCSPISGHRSVSWYQQTPGQGLQFLFEYFSETQRNKGNFPGRFSGRQFSNSRSEMNVSTLELGDSALYLCASSGVQGGDTQYFGPGTRLTVL.

The chain has TRBV5-8 and TRBJ1-3; D not resolved. This CDR3 region has 16 residues. CDR1 is SGHTS, CDR2 YDEGEE, per germline. V was shortened by 4 bases and J by 0 bases, with 14 bases between the two germline ends. The CDR3 here is CASSPVIRRSGNTIYF. In DNA form, the CDR3 reads TGTGCCAGCAGCCCGGTGATCAGACGCTCTGGAAACACCATATATTTT.

This chain joins TRBV7-9 and TRBJ1-2; 10 positions agree with TRBD1. The V segment lost 5 bases and the J segment 6 bases; nucleotides outside the gene matches: 12. This CDR3 spans 16 amino acids. Germline V gene lookup returns CDR1 SEHNR and CDR2 FQNEAQ (reference sequence). The CDR3 DNA reads TGTGCCAGCAGCGGATCCGGGACAGGGGAAACTGATGGCTACACCTTC. This encodes CASSGSGTGETDGYTF.

This clone came up a few times. The J gene is TRBJ2-5, the V gene TRBV7-9; the D is unclear. The V end lost 7 bases, the J end lost 4 bases, and 13 bases lay between the germline ends. CDR3 length equals 13 residues. Germline V gives CDR1 SEHNR, CDR2 FQNEAQ (reference sequence). The CDR3 coding sequence is TGTGCCAGCATCCGATCATCCGGAGAGACCCAGTACTTC. Translated: CASIRSSGETQYF.

The CDR3, as DNA: TGCGCCAGCGGACAGGGGGGGTCCTCCTACGAGCAGTACTTC. Its protein is CASGQGGSSYEQYF. The V gene is TRBV5-1, the J gene TRBJ2-7, with 10 nucleotides matching TRBD1. The CDR3 consists of 14 residues. V shed 7 bases and J 0 bases; nucleotides not matched to a gene: 4. The V gene's germline CDR1 is SGHRS and CDR2 YFSETQ.

Only a few counts were recorded for this clone. The J gene is TRBJ2-1, the V gene TRBV4-2, with D perhaps TRBD1 (5 bases). This CDR3 region has 16 residues. Trimming shortened V by 0 bases and J by 0 bases, and 9 bases separated the two germline ends. The V gene's germline CDR1 is LGHNA and CDR2 YNFKEQ. The CDR3 sequence is CASSQDLGLSYNEQFF. The CDR3 DNA sequence: TGTGCCAGCAGCCAAGATCTGGGGCTCTCCTACAATGAGCAGTTCTTC.

The V call is TRBV19, the J call TRBJ2-7, with 15 positions matching TRBD2. V dropped 10 bases and J dropped 7; count of bases not matched to a gene: 11. The CDR3 spans 15 residues. CDR1 and CDR2 from the germline V gene are LNHDA and SQIVND (reference sequence). DNA for the CDR3: TGTGCCACCACCGGACTAGCGGGAGGGCCGGGGGAGCAGTACTTC. Its translation: CATTGLAGGPGEQYF.

The rearrangement joins TRBV19 to TRBJ1-3; D ambiguous. The germline gives CDR1 LNHDA, CDR2 SQIVND (reference sequence). V gave up 5 bases and J gave up 0 bases, with 11 bases separating them. This CDR3 region has 15 residues. In DNA form, the CDR3 reads TGTGCCAGTAGTGTACGAGGAAACTCTGGAAACACCATATATTTT. It encodes CASSVRGNSGNTIYF. Filled out from reference TRBV19 and TRBJ1-3, the complete variable domain reads DGGITQSPKYLFRKEGQNVTLSCEQNLNHDAMYWYRQDPGQGLRLIYYSQIVNDFQKGDIAEGYSVSREKKESFPLTVTSAQKNPTAFYLCASSVRGNSGNTIYFGEGSWLTVV.

The genes are TRBV9 and TRBJ2-3, with 13 bases that match TRBD2. Germline V gene lookup returns CDR1 SGDLS and CDR2 YYNGEE. The CDR3 spans 18 residues. V shed 0 bases, J shed 5 bases, and the junction held 9 bases outside the gene matches. The CDR3 nucleotides read TGTGCCAGCAGCGTAGCCGCCGGGACTAGCGGGGCAATAGATACGCAGTATTTT. Its translation: CASSVAAGTSGAIDTQYF.

This rearrangement joins TRBV7-8 to TRBJ2-2; the D is unclear. V was shortened by 6 bases and J by 0 bases, with 2 bases between the two germline ends. The CDR3 consists of 12 residues. CDR1 and CDR2 (germline): SGHVS, FQNEAQ. This chain's CDR3 is CASSSNTGELFF. CDR3 bases: TGTGCCAGCAGTTCGAACACCGGGGAGCTGTTTTTT.

This clone was seen only a few times. This chain joins TRBV11-2 and TRBJ1-5; 9 positions match TRBD1. From germline, CDR1 is SGHAT and CDR2 FQNNGV. This CDR3 comprises 15 residues. V dropped 5 bases and J dropped 1; count of bases not matched to a gene: 3. In DNA form, the CDR3 reads TGTGCCAGCAGCACGACAGGGGGAAGCAATCAGCCCCAGCATTTT. This gives the protein CASSTTGGSNQPQHF. Combining the CDR3 with reference TRBV11-2 and TRBJ1-5 gives the whole variable domain EAGVAQSPRYKIIEKRQSVAFWCNPISGHATLYWYQQILGQGPKLLIQFQNNGVVDDSQLPKDRFSAERLKGVDSTLKIQPAKLEDSAVYLCASSTTGGSNQPQHFGDGTRLSIL.